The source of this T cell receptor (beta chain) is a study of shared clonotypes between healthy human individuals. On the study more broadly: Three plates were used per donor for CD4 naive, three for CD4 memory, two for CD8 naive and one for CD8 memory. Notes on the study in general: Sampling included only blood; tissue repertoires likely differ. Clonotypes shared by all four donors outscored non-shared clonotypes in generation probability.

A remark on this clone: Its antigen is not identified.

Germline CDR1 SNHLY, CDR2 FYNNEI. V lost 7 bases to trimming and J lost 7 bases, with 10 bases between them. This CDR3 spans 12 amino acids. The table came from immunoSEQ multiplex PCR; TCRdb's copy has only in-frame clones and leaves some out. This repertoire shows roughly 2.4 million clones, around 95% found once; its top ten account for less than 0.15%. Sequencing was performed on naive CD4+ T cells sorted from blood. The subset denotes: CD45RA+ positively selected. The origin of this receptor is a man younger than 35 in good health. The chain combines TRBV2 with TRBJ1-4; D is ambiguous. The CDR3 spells CASTAFFEKLFF. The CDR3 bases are TGTGCCAGCACTGCCTTCTTTGAAAAACTGTTTTTT.